The 9 T cell receptor beta chains below were found in one sample sequenced in a study of identical twins. TCRdb ran MiXCR on the 5' RACE reads and lists one entry per CDR3 protein. The profile shows about 1.7 million distinct CDR3 sequences, around a third of them singletons. Sequencing was carried out using cord blood. The receptors were sampled from a newborn girl in good health.

This clonotype has only a few counts. The V and J genes are TRBV4-2 and TRBJ2-3; possible D gene TRBD2, 5 bases. The CDR3 contains 16 residues. The germline CDR1 and CDR2 sequences are LGHNA and YNFKEQ. Between the trimmed V and J ends, which lost 2 bases and 2 bases, there was a span of 14 bases. The CDR3, as DNA: TGTGCCAGCAGCCAAAGCTTGCGAGACTACACAGATACGCAGTATTTT. It specifies CASSQSLRDYTDTQYF.

This chain joins TRBV21-1 and TRBJ2-1. TRBV21-1 is reported as a pseudogene. This CDR3 contains 14 residues. The CDR3 bases are TGTGCCAGCAACAAAGCTAGCGCCAACAATGAGCAGTTCTTC. This encodes CASNKASANNEQFF.

This clonotype was seen a few times. V and J are TRBV20-1 and TRBJ1-2; 11 bases agree with TRBD1. The germline gives CDR1 DFQATT, CDR2 SNEGSKA (reference sequence). The V segment lost 0 bases and the J segment 6 bases; nucleotides outside the gene matches: 12. This CDR3 spans 17 amino acids. The CDR3 sequence is CSARDLADRGRGNGYTF. CDR3 nucleotides: TGCAGTGCTAGAGATCTTGCGGACAGGGGGCGCGGTAATGGCTACACCTTC.

This clonotype appeared a few times. This chain joins TRBV20-1 and TRBJ2-3; TRBD2 matches 7 bases. Germline V gene data show CDR1 as DFQATT and CDR2 as SNEGSKA (reference sequence). The CDR3 covers 15 residues. J was trimmed by 5 bases and V by 1 base; bases with no gene match: 9. CDR3 sequence reads: CSARVGGPGGDTQYF. CDR3 in DNA: TGCAGTGCTAGAGTTGGGGGACCGGGAGGAGATACGCAGTATTTT.

This sequence joins TRBV4-2 and TRBJ1-6; D is unresolved. This CDR3 has 15 amino acids. V lost 4 bases to trimming and J lost 7 bases, with 14 bases between them. From germline, CDR1 is LGHNA and CDR2 YNFKEQ. CDR3 bases: TGTGCCAGCAGCCCCCGTCGGGCCAGGAATTCACCCCTCCACTTT. It translates to CASSPRRARNSPLHF.

The chain uses TRBV27 and TRBJ2-7; D perhaps matches TRBD2 (7 bases). The germline V gene encodes CDR1 MNHEY and CDR2 SMNVEV (reference sequence). Trimming removed 1 base from V and 6 bases from J, with 16 bases in between. The CDR3 loop spans 15 amino acids. The CDR3 spells CASSLFGGREGEQYF. The DNA of the CDR3 is TGTGCCAGCAGTTTATTCGGGGGGCGCGAGGGCGAGCAGTACTTC.

This clonotype showed up many times. The gene calls are TRBV7-2 and TRBJ1-5; D might be TRBD1 (5 bases). The V gene's germline CDR1 is SGHTA and CDR2 FQGNSA. This CDR3 spans 14 amino acids. The V and J ends lost 6 bases and 4 bases respectively, with 13 bases between them. CDR3 DNA: TGTGCCAGCAGTTTGGCGGGGCGGAATCAGCCCCAGCATTTT. It yields the protein CASSLAGRNQPQHF. Full variable domain (outside the CDR3, taken from reference TRBV7-2 and TRBJ1-5): GAGVSQSPSNKVTEKGKDVELRCDPISGHTALYWYRQSLGQGLEFLIYFQGNSAPDKSGLPSDRFSAERTGGSVSTLTIQRTQQEDSAVYLCASSLAGRNQPQHFGDGTRLSIL.

There are a few counts of this clonotype. J is TRBJ1-2 and V is TRBV12-3 or TRBV12-4, with D unresolved. The CDR3 spans 17 residues. V lost 3 bases, J lost 8 bases, and 25 bases lay in between. CDR3 nucleotide sequence: TGTGCCAGCAGTTTTGGGCAGGTGAAGAAGGTCCTTGGCGGCTACACCTTC. It yields the protein CASSFGQVKKVLGGYTF.

This clonotype was detected a few times. V usage is TRBV20-1 and J usage is TRBJ2-7; D not resolved. Trimming took off 3 bases at V and 0 bases at J, with 15 bases between the two ends. This CDR3 comprises 15 residues. From germline, CDR1 is DFQATT and CDR2 SNEGSKA (reference sequence). Written as DNA, the CDR3 is TGCAGTGCTAGTAGGAAAAAGCAGAGCTCCTACGAGCAGTACTTC. Amino acid sequence: CSASRKKQSSYEQYF.